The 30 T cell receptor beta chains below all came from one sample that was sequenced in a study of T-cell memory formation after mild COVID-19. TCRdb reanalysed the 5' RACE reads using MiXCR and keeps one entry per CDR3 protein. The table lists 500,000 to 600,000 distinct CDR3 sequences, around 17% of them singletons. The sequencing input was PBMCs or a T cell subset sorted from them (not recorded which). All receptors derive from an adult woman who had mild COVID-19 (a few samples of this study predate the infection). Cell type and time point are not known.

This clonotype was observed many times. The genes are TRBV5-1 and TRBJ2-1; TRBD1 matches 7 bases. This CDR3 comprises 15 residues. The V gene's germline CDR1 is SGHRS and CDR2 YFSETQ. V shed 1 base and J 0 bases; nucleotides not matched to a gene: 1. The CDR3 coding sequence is TGCGCCAGCAGCTTGAGGGACAGCTCCTACAATGAGCAGTTCTTC. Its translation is CASSLRDSSYNEQFF.

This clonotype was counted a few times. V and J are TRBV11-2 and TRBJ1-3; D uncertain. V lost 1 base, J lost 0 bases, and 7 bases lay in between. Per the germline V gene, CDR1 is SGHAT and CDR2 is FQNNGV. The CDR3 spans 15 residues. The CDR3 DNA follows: TGTGCCAGCAGCTTAGGACGGTTCTCTGGAAACACCATATATTTT. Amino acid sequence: CASSLGRFSGNTIYF.

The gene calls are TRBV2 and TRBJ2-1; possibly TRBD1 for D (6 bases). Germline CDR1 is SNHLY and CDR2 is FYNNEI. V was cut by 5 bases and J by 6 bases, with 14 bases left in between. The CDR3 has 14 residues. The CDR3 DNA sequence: TGTGCCAGCAGTTCCGGGACAATCTTCAATGAGCAGTTCTTC. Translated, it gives CASSSGTIFNEQFF.

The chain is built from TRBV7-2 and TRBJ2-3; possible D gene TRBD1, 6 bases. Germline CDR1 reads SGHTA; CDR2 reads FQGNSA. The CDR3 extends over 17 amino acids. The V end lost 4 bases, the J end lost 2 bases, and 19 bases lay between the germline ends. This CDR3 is CASSSPPTGPLTDTQYF. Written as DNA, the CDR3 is TGTGCCAGCAGCTCACCTCCGACAGGTCCTCTCACAGATACGCAGTATTTT. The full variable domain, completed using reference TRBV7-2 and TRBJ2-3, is GAGVSQSPSNKVTEKGKDVELRCDPISGHTALYWYRQSLGQGLEFLIYFQGNSAPDKSGLPSDRFSAERTGGSVSTLTIQRTQQEDSAVYLCASSSPPTGPLTDTQYFGPGTRLTVL.

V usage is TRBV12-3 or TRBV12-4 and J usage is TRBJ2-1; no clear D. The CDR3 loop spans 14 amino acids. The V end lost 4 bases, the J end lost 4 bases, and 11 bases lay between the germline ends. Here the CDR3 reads CASSSSGKYNEQFF. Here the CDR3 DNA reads TGTGCCAGCAGTTCTAGTGGGAAGTACAATGAGCAGTTCTTC.

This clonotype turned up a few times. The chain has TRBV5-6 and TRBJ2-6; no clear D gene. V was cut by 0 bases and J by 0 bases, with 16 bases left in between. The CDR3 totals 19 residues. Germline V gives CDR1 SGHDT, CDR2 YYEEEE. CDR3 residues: CASSLGAQRPGSGANVLTF. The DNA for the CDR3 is TGTGCCAGCAGCTTGGGGGCACAACGACCCGGCTCTGGGGCCAACGTCCTGACTTTC.

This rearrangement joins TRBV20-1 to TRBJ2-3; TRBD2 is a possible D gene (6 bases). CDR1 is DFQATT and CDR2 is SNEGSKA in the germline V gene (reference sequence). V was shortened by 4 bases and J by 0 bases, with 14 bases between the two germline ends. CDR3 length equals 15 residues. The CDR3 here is CSATPRRESTDTQYF. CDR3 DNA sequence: TGCAGTGCTACGCCGAGGAGGGAAAGCACAGATACGCAGTATTTT.

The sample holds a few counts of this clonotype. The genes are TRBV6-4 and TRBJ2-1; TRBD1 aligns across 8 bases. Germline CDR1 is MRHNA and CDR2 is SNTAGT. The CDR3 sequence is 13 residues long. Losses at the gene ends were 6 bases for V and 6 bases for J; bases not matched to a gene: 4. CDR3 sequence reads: CASSRTGFNEQFF. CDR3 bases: TGTGCCAGCAGCCGGACAGGGTTCAATGAGCAGTTCTTC.

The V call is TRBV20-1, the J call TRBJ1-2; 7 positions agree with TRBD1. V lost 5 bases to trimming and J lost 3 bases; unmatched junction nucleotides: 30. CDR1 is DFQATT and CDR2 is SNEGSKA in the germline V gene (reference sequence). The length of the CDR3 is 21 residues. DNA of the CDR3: TGCAGTGCTGAGGGACAGTCCCCGAGGTTTATGGCTGGGGGACTGGACTATGGCTACACCTTC. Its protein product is CSAEGQSPRFMAGGLDYGYTF.

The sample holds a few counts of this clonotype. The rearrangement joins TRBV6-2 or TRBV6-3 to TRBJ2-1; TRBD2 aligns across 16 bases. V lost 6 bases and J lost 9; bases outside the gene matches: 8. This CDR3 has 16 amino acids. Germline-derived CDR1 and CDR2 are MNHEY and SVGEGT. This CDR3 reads CASRPGTSGRATEQFF. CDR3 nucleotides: TGTGCCAGCAGACCTGGGACTAGCGGGAGGGCCACTGAGCAGTTCTTC.

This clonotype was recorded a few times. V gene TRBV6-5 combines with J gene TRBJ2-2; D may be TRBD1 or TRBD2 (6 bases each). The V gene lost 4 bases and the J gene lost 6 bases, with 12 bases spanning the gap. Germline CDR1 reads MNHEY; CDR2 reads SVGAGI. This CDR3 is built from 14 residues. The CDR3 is CASSSFGGSGELFF. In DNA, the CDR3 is TGTGCCAGCAGTTCCTTCGGGGGCTCCGGGGAGCTGTTTTTT.

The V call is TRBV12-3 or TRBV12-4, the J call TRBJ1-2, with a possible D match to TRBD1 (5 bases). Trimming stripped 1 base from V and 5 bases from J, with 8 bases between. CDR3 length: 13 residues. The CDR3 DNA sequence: TGTGCCAGCAGTTTAGACAGGCAGTATGGCTACACCTTC. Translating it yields CASSLDRQYGYTF.

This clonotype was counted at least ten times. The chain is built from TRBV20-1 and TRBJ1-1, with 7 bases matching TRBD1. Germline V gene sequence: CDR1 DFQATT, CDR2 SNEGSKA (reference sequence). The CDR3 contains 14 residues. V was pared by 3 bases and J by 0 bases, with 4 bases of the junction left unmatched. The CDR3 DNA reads TGCAGTGCTAGGACAGGGCACATGAACACTGAAGCTTTCTTT. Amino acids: CSARTGHMNTEAFF.

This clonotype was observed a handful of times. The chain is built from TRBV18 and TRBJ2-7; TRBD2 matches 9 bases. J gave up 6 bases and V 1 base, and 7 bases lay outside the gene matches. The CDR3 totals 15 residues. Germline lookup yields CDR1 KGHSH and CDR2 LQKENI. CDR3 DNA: TGTGCCAGCTCACCACTAGGAGCGGGAGGACCCGAGCAGTACTTC. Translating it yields CASSPLGAGGPEQYF.

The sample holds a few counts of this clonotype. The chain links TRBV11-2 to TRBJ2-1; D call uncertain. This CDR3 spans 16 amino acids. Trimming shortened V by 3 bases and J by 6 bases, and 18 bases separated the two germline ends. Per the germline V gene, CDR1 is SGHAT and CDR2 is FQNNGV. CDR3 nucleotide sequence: TGTGCCAGCAGCTTCAGTCCTTTACTACCGACCAATGAGCAGTTCTTC. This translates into CASSFSPLLPTNEQFF.

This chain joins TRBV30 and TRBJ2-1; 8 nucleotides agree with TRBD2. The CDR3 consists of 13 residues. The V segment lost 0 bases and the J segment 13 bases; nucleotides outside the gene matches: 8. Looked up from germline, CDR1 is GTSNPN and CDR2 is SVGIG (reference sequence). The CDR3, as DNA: TGTGCCTGGAGTGTACTCGGACTAGCAAGCCAGTTCTTC. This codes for CAWSVLGLASQFF.

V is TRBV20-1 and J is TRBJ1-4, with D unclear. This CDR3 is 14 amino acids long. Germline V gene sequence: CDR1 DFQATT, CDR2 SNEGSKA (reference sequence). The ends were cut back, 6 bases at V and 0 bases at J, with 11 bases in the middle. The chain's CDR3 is CSALGPSTNEKLFF. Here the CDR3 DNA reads TGCAGTGCCCTTGGACCCTCAACTAATGAAAAACTGTTTTTT.

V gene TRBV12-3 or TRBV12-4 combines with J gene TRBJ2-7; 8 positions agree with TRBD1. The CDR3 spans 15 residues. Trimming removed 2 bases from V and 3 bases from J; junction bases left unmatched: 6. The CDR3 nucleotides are TGTGCCAGCAGTTTATCAGGGGGCAGATTCTACGAGCAGTACTTC. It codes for CASSLSGGRFYEQYF.

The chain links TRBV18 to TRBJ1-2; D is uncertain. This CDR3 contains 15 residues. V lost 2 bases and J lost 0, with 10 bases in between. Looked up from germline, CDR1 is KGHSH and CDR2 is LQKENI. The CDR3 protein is CASSPGRVANYGYTF. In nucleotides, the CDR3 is TGTGCCAGCTCACCAGGGAGGGTAGCTAACTATGGCTACACCTTC.

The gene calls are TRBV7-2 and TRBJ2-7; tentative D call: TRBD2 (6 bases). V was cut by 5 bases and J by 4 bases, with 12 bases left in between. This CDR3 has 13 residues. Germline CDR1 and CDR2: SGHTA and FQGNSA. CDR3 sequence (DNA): TGTGCCAGCAGCCCCAATCGGGGGTACGAGCAGTACTTC. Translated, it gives CASSPNRGYEQYF.

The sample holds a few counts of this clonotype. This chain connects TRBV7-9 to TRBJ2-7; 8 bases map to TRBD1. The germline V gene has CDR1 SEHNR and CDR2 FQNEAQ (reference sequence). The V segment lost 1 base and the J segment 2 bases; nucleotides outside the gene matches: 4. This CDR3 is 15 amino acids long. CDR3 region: CASSLGRDRTYEQYF. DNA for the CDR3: TGTGCCAGCAGCTTAGGCCGGGACAGGACCTACGAGCAGTACTTC. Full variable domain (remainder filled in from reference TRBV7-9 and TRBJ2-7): DTGVSQNPRHKITKRGQNVTFRCDPISEHNRLYWYRQTLGQGPEFLTYFQNEAQLEKSRLLSDRFSAERPKGSFSTLEIQRTEQGDSAMYLCASSLGRDRTYEQYFGPGTRLTVT.

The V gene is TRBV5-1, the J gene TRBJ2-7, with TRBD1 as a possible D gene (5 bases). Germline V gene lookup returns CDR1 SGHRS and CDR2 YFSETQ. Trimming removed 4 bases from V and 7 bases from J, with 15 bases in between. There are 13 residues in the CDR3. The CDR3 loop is CASSEDPSGEQYV. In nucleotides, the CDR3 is TGCGCCAGCAGCGAGGACCCCTCAGGGGAGCAGTACGTC.

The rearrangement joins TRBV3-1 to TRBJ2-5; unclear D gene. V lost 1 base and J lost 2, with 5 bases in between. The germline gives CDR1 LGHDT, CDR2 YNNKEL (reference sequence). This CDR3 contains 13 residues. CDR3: CASSQVRQETQYF. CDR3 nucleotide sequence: TGTGCCAGCAGCCAAGTCCGGCAAGAGACCCAGTACTTC.

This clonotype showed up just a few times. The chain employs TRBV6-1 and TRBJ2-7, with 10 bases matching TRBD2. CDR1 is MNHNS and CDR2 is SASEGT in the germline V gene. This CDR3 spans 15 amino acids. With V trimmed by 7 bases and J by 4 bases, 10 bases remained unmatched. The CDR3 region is CASIVESGGAYEQYF. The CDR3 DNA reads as TGTGCCAGCATTGTAGAAAGCGGGGGGGCATACGAGCAGTACTTC.

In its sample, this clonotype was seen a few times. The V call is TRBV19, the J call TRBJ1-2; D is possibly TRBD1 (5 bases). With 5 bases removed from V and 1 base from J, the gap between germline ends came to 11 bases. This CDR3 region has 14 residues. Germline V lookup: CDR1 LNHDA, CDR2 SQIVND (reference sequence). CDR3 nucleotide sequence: TGTGCCAGTAGTCTACTGGACATTAACTATGGCTACACCTTC. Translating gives CASSLLDINYGYTF.

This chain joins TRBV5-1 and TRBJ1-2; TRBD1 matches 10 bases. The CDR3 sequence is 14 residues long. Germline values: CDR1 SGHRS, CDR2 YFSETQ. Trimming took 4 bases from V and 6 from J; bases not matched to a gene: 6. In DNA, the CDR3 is TGCGCCAGCAGCCCCTCGGGACAGGGGAATGGCTACACCTTC. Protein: CASSPSGQGNGYTF. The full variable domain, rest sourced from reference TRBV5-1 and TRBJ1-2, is KAGVTQTPRYLIKTRGQQVTLSCSPISGHRSVSWYQQTPGQGLQFLFEYFSETQRNKGNFPGRFSGRQFSNSRSEMNVSTLELGDSALYLCASSPSGQGNGYTFGSGTRLTVV.

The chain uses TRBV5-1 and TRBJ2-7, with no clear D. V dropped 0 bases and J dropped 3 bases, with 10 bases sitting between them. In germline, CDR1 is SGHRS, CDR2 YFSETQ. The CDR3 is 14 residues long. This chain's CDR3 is CASSLDSLYYEQYF. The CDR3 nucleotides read TGCGCCAGCAGCTTGGACTCCCTATACTACGAGCAGTACTTC.

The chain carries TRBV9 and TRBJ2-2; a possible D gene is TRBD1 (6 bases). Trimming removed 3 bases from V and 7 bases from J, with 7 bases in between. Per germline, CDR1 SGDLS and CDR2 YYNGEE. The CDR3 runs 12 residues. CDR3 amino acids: CASSAGVGELFF. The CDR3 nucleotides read TGTGCCAGCAGCGCAGGGGTCGGGGAGCTGTTTTTT.

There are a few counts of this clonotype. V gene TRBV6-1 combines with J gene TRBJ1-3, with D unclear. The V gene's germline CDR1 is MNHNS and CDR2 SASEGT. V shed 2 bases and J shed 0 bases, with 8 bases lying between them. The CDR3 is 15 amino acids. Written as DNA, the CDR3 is TGTGCCAGCAGTGAATGGAGAAGCTCTGGAAACACCATATATTTT. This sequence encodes CASSEWRSSGNTIYF.

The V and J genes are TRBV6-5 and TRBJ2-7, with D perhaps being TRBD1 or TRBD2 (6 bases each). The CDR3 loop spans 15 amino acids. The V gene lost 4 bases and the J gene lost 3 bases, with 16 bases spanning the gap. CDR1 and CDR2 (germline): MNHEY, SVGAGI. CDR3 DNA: TGTGCCAGCAGTTCCGGGGGTCAGGGGAACTACGAGCAGTACTTC. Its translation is CASSSGGQGNYEQYF.